This entry concerns a single TCR beta chain. V gave up 3 bases and J gave up 4 bases, with 6 bases separating them. The length of the CDR3 is 12 residues. Using immunoSEQ multiplex PCR, the repertoire was profiled, and TCRdb retains in-frame clones only, with some absent. Found here are some 130,000 clones, roughly 90% of them singletons; the top ten hold about 11%. This entry belongs to a study of control samples from healthy donors and cancer patients. Sequencing was performed on blood. The chain recombines TRBV12-3 or TRBV12-4 with TRBJ1-1; no firm D call. This TCR was recovered from a man younger than 45 in good health. The CDR3 nucleotides read TGTGCCAGCAGTTTTATGCGCACTGAAGCTTTCTTT. It yields the protein CASSFMRTEAFF.